This T cell receptor beta chain was identified in a study of molecular identifiers for immune sequencing clone quantification. This clonotype has just a few counts. This CDR3 comprises 13 residues. CDR1 LNHDA and CDR2 SQIVND come from the germline V gene (reference sequence). The germline V and J ends were trimmed by 6 bases and 4 bases, with 12 bases remaining between them. TCRdb recomputed calls from the PCR reads with MiXCR, one row per CDR3 protein. The sample holds approximately 550,000 distinct CDR3 sequences, 25% seen once. Sample: naive CD8+ T cells from blood, with Jurkat cell RNA spiked in. Noted subset: FACS-sorted CD8+CD4-CCR7+CD45RA+ naive T cells. The TCR was taken from a human donor in good health. Some libraries in this study had Jurkat cell RNA spiked in. This chain connects TRBV19 to TRBJ1-1; tentative D call: TRBD1 (6 bases). DNA of the CDR3: TGTGCCAGTAGAAGTGAGGGGGTCACTGAAGCTTTCTTT. Residues: CASRSEGVTEAFF. Full variable domain (remainder filled in from reference TRBV19 and TRBJ1-1): DGGITQSPKYLFRKEGQNVTLSCEQNLNHDAMYWYRQDPGQGLRLIYYSQIVNDFQKGDIAEGYSVSREKKESFPLTVTSAQKNPTAFYLCASRSEGVTEAFFGQGTRLTVV.